This T cell receptor (beta chain) was identified in a study of blood T cell repertoires in COVID-19. Across the whole study: The samples span acute and convalescent COVID-19 from the United States, Italy and Spain. PBMCs, B-cell-depleted T cells, or T cells were the source of the cDNA or gDNA that made up the material.

TCRdb's copy holds only in-frame clones and misses some; the assay was immunoSEQ multiplex PCR. This sample has around 270,000 clones; 91% occur once, and the top ten carry approximately 2.6%. The sample taken for sequencing was peripheral blood. The clonotype comes from a person aged 18 to 29 with COVID-19, enrolled during active disease.

CDR3 in amino acids: CASSPRGGQPQHF. The CDR3 DNA reads TGTGCCAGCAGCCCGCGGGGGGGTCAGCCCCAGCATTTT. V is TRBV7-3 and J is TRBJ1-5, with D perhaps TRBD1 (5 bases). Trimming stripped 5 bases from V and 6 bases from J, with 11 bases between. This CDR3 has 13 residues. The germline CDR1 and CDR2 sequences are SGHTA and FQGTGA.